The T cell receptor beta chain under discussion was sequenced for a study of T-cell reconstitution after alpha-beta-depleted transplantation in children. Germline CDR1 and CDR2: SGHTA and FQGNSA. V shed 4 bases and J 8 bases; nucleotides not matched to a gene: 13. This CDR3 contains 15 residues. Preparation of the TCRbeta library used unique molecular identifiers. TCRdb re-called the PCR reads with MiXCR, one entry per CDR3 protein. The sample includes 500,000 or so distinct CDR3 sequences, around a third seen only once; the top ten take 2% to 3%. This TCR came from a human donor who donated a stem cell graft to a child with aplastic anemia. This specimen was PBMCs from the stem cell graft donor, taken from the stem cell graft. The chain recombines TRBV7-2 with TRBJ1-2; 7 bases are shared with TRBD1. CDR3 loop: CASSYRTGGDNGYTF. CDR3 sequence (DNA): TGTGCCAGCAGCTACCGGACAGGAGGGGATAACGGCTACACCTTC.